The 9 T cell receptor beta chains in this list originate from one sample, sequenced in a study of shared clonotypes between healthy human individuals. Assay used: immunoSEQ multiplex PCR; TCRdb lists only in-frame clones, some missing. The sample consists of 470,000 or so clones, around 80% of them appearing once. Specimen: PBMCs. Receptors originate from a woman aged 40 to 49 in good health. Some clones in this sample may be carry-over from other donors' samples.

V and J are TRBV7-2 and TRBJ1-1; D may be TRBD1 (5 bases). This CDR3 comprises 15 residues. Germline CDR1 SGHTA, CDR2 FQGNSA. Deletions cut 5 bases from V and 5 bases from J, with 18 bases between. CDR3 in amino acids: CASSPSRVRGTEAFF. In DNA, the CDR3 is TGTGCCAGCAGCCCTAGTAGGGTACGGGGGACTGAAGCTTTCTTT. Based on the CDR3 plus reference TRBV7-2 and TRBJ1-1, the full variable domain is GAGVSQSPSNKVTEKGKDVELRCDPISGHTALYWYRQSLGQGLEFLIYFQGNSAPDKSGLPSDRFSAERTGGSVSTLTIQRTQQEDSAVYLCASSPSRVRGTEAFFGQGTRLTVV.

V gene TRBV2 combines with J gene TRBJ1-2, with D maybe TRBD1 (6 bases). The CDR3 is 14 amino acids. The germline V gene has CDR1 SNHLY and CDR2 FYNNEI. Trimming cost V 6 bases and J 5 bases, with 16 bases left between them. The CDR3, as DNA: TGTGCCAGCAGGGAAATACGGGGGCCGTATGGCTACACCTTC. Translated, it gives CASREIRGPYGYTF. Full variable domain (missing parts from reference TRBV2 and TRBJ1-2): EPEVTQTPSHQVTQMGQEVILRCVPISNHLYFYWYRQILGQKVEFLVSFYNNEISEKSEIFDDQFSVERPDGSNFTLKIRSTKLEDSAMYFCASREIRGPYGYTFGSGTRLTVV.

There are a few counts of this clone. CDR3 DNA sequence: TGTGCCAGCAGCTTAGCCCCGACCGGAGCGGACACAGATACGCAGTATTTT. It is translated as CASSLAPTGADTDTQYF. The rearrangement joins TRBV7-2 to TRBJ2-3; tentative D call: TRBD2 (5 bases). V gave up 0 bases and J gave up 2 bases, with 15 bases separating them. Germline CDR1 reads SGHTA; CDR2 reads FQGNSA. The CDR3 has 17 residues.

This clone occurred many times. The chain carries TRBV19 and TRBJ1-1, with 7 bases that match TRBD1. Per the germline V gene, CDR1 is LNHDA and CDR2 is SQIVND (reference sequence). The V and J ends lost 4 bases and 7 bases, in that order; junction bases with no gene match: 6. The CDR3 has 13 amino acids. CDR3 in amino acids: CASSRLGQDEAFF. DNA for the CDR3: TGTGCCAGTAGTAGACTCGGACAGGATGAAGCTTTCTTT.

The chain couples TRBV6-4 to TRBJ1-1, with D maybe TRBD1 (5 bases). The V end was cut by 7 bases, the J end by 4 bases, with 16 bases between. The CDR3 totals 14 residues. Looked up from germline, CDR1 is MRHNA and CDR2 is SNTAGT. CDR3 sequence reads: CASKWEGETTEAFF. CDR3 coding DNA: TGTGCCAGCAAGTGGGAAGGGGAAACCACTGAAGCTTTCTTT.

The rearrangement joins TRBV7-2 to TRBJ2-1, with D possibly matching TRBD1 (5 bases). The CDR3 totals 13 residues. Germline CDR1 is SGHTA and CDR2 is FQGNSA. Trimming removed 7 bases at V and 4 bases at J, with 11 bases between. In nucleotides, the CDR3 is TGTGCCAGCACCCGACAGAATTACAATGAGCAGTTCTTC. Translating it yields CASTRQNYNEQFF.

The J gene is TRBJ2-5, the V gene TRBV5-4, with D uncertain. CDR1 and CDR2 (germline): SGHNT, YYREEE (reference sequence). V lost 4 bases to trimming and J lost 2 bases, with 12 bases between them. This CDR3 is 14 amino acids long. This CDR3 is CASSPRSRQETQYF. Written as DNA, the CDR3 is TGTGCCAGCAGCCCCAGGTCGAGGCAAGAGACCCAGTACTTC.

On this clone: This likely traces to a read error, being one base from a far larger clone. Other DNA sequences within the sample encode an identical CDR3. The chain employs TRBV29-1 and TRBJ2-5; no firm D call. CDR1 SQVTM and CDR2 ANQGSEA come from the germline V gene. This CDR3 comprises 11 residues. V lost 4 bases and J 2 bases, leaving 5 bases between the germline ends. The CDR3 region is CSVVGQETQYF. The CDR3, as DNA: TGCAGCGTTGTTGGGCAAGAGACCCAGTACTTC.

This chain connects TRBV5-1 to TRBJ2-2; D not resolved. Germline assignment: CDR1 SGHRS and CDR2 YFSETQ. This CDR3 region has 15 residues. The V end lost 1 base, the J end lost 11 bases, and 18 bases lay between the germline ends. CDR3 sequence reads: CASSLLGSVSGELFF. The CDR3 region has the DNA TGCGCCAGCAGCTTGCTGGGGTCAGTGAGTGGAGAGCTGTTTTTT.